These 18 T cell receptor beta chains share one sample of origin, sequenced in a study of blood T cell repertoires in COVID-19. Repertoires were generated with immunoSEQ multiplex PCR, while TCRdb's copy carries only in-frame clones and drops some. The profile shows approximately 80,000 clones, 70% to 75% of them singletons. Sequencing was performed on peripheral blood. The receptors shown here come from a man in his fifties with active or convalescent COVID-19.

The CDR3 protein is CAGGGGNTIYF. The CDR3 coding sequence is TGTGCCGGCGGGGGAGGCAACACCATATATTTT. The chain employs TRBV2 and TRBJ1-3; a possible D gene is TRBD1 (5 bases). From germline, CDR1 is SNHLY and CDR2 FYNNEI. V was trimmed by 11 bases and J by 7 bases, leaving 12 bases between them. The CDR3 extends over 11 amino acids.

This clone was picked up a small number of times. This sequence joins TRBV7-2 and TRBJ1-6; TRBD1 matches 11 bases. From germline, CDR1 is SGHTA and CDR2 FQGNSA. V shed 4 bases, J shed 12 bases, and the junction held 5 bases outside the gene matches. The CDR3 runs 14 residues. The CDR3 reads CASSSRDRGEPLHF. DNA of the CDR3: TGTGCCAGCAGCTCCCGGGACAGGGGGGAACCCCTCCACTTT.

The rearrangement joins TRBV12-3 or TRBV12-4 to TRBJ1-2; no clear D. The CDR3 contains 12 residues. The V end was cut by 1 base, the J end by 7 bases, with 7 bases between. CDR3 DNA: TGTGCCAGCAGTTTAGATCTGTTTGGCTACACCTTC. Protein product: CASSLDLFGYTF.

This chain connects TRBV7-3 to TRBJ1-2; the match to TRBD1 covers 8 bases. The CDR3 is made up of 13 amino acids. Trimming cost V 5 bases and J 7 bases; bases outside gene matches: 6. Germline CDR1 reads SGHTA; CDR2 reads FQGTGA. CDR3 DNA: TGTGCCAGCAGCGGTCCGACAGGGGCTGGCTACACCTTC. Translated, it gives CASSGPTGAGYTF.

This clone was detected once. V and J are TRBV27 and TRBJ2-5; D possibly corresponds to TRBD1 (5 bases). Germline CDR1 reads MNHEY; CDR2 reads SMNVEV (reference sequence). The CDR3 is made up of 15 amino acids. With 3 bases removed from V and 3 bases from J, the gap between germline ends came to 14 bases. The DNA of the CDR3 is TGTGCCAGCAGTTTGGTGTACAGGAGTAAAGAGACCCAGTACTTC. It specifies CASSLVYRSKETQYF.

The rearrangement links TRBV7-2 to TRBJ2-7, with 8 bases fitting TRBD1. CDR1 is SGHTA, CDR2 FQGNSA, per germline. V lost 5 bases to trimming and J lost 3 bases; unmatched junction nucleotides: 9. The CDR3 loop spans 15 amino acids. CDR3 sequence reads: CASSVDGTGNYEQYF. CDR3 coding DNA: TGTGCCAGCAGCGTAGACGGGACAGGCAACTACGAGCAGTACTTC.

The gene calls are TRBV27 and TRBJ1-1; a possible D gene is TRBD1 (5 bases). The CDR3 runs 14 residues. From germline, CDR1 is MNHEY and CDR2 SMNVEV (reference sequence). With 4 bases removed from V and 4 bases from J, the gap between germline ends came to 13 bases. The CDR3 reads CASSSPRQPTEAFF. The CDR3 DNA follows: TGTGCCAGCAGTTCTCCCAGACAGCCCACTGAAGCTTTCTTT.

The CDR3 DNA reads as TGTGCCAGCAGCTTATATCCCGGGAGCAGCGGCTACACCTTC. Translating gives CASSLYPGSSGYTF. The chain joins TRBV7-3 to TRBJ1-2; D is ambiguous. CDR3 length: 14 residues. CDR1 and CDR2 (germline): SGHTA, FQGTGA. The V gene lost 2 bases and the J gene lost 8 bases, with 15 bases spanning the gap.

This chain links TRBV6-5 with TRBJ1-4; D not resolved. V lost 2 bases, J lost 5 bases, and 9 bases lay in between. This CDR3 contains 14 residues. Germline V gene sequence: CDR1 MNHEY, CDR2 SVGAGI. The CDR3 DNA reads TGTGCCAGCAGTTACGGCCAGGAAAATGAAAAACTGTTTTTT. It codes for CASSYGQENEKLFF.

J is TRBJ1-1 and V is TRBV7-8, with D perhaps TRBD1 (5 bases). In germline, CDR1 is SGHVS, CDR2 FQNEAQ. CDR3 length: 14 residues. The V and J ends lost 0 bases and 1 base respectively, with 6 bases between them. Here the CDR3 reads CASSLAGQNTEAFF. The CDR3 DNA reads as TGTGCCAGCAGCTTAGCCGGACAGAACACTGAAGCTTTCTTT.

The V call is TRBV10-3, the J call TRBJ1-5; 8 bases match TRBD1. The CDR3 is made up of 16 amino acids. V was clipped by 3 bases and J by 2 bases; unmatched bases: 6. Germline V CDR1 and CDR2: ENHRY, SYGVKD. The CDR3 loop is CAISDSTGVGNQPQHF. CDR3 in DNA: TGTGCCATCAGTGACTCGACAGGGGTGGGCAATCAGCCCCAGCATTTT.

This clone occurred a few times. The chain couples TRBV29-1 to TRBJ2-4; TRBD1 aligns across 7 bases. The germline V gene has CDR1 SQVTM and CDR2 ANQGSEA. V lost 6 bases to trimming and J lost 2 bases; unmatched junction nucleotides: 7. The CDR3 spans 14 residues. CDR3 DNA: TGCAGCGTCCTGACAGGGTACCCCAAAAACATTCAGTACTTC. The encoded protein is CSVLTGYPKNIQYF.

This chain uses TRBV4-1 with TRBJ2-1, with 12 bases that match TRBD2. With 3 bases clipped from V and 6 bases from J, the junction kept 9 bases outside the gene matches. The CDR3 totals 17 residues. In germline, CDR1 is MGHRA, CDR2 YSYEKL. The CDR3 nucleotides read TGCGCCAGCAGCCAGGTTACCGGGGGACTAGCGGGCAATGAGCAGTTCTTC. Protein sequence: CASSQVTGGLAGNEQFF.

V usage is TRBV9 and J usage is TRBJ1-1, with D perhaps TRBD1 (5 bases). Germline assignment: CDR1 SGDLS and CDR2 YYNGEE. The CDR3 is made up of 15 amino acids. V was shortened by 0 bases and J by 10 bases, with 19 bases between the two germline ends. CDR3 loop: CASSVAGGFPNLAFF. CDR3 DNA sequence: TGTGCCAGCAGCGTAGCGGGGGGGTTCCCAAACTTAGCTTTCTTT.

This clone occurred a few times. J is TRBJ1-3 and V is TRBV30; TRBD1 matches at 9 bases. From germline, CDR1 is GTSNPN and CDR2 SVGIG (reference sequence). J was trimmed by 0 bases and V by 4 bases; bases with no gene match: 19. This CDR3 has 20 amino acids. CDR3 DNA: TGTGCCTGGACCATGCCCAGATACCGAGGACAGGGGAGCTCTGGAAACACCATATATTTT. Translated, it gives CAWTMPRYRGQGSSGNTIYF. Using reference TRBV30 and TRBJ1-3 for the parts outside the CDR3, the full variable domain is SQTIHQWPATLVQPVGSPLSLECTVEGTSNPNLYWYRQAAGRGLQLLFYSVGIGQISSEVPQNLSASRPQDRQFILSSKKLLLSDSGFYLCAWTMPRYRGQGSSGNTIYFGEGSWLTVV.

This rearrangement joins TRBV19 to TRBJ2-3; the match to TRBD2 covers 11 bases. CDR1 is LNHDA and CDR2 is SQIVND in the germline V gene (reference sequence). This CDR3 has 18 amino acids. Unmatched junction bases numbered 9, after V lost 1 base and J lost 3 bases. The CDR3 sequence: CASSIASTSGGSTDTQYF. Written as DNA, the CDR3 is TGTGCCAGTAGTATAGCCTCAACTAGCGGGGGTTCGACAGATACGCAGTATTTT.

This chain links TRBV19 with TRBJ1-2; 8 bases line up with TRBD1. The CDR3 sequence is 12 residues long. V was pared by 6 bases and J by 4 bases, with 1 base of the junction left unmatched. Germline lookup yields CDR1 LNHDA and CDR2 SQIVND (reference sequence). The CDR3 protein is CASSDRGYGYTF. The DNA for the CDR3 is TGTGCCAGTAGCGACAGGGGCTATGGCTACACCTTC.

This clone was detected many times. The chain links TRBV10-3 to TRBJ1-5; the match to TRBD1 covers 7 bases. CDR3 length equals 14 residues. The ends lost 11 bases at V and 1 base at J; junction bases unmatched: 8. The germline V gene encodes CDR1 ENHRY and CDR2 SYGVKD. Written as DNA, the CDR3 is TGTGCCGTCTCTGACAGGGCAAGCAATCAGCCCCAGCATTTT. This encodes CAVSDRASNQPQHF.